These 3 T cell receptor beta chains were all obtained from the same sample, sequenced in a study of cytomegalovirus exposure and HLA in healthy donors. Measured with immunoSEQ multiplex PCR; TCRdb has only the in-frame clones, and not every one. The sample has about 140,000 clones, roughly 81% seen once. The sample consisted of PBMCs. These receptors all come from a woman in her thirties in good health and CMV-seronegative.

The rearrangement uses TRBV18 and TRBJ1-2; TRBD1 matches at 7 bases. V lost 3 bases, J lost 4 bases, and 8 bases stayed unmatched. Germline CDR1 is KGHSH and CDR2 is LQKENI. The length of the CDR3 is 15 residues. For the CDR3, the DNA is TGTGCCAGCTCACCGGGGGTTAACAGGGGCTATGGCTACACCTTC. This encodes CASSPGVNRGYGYTF.

For this clone: The sample contains more than one DNA sequence encoding this CDR3. The chain joins TRBV5-6 to TRBJ2-1; D unresolved. Looked up from germline, CDR1 is SGHDT and CDR2 is YYEEEE. This CDR3 region has 14 residues. Trimming pared 1 base from V and 0 bases from J, leaving 5 bases between. CDR3 loop: CASSLLSSYNEQFF. The CDR3, as DNA: TGTGCCAGCAGCTTGCTGAGCTCCTACAATGAGCAGTTCTTC.

The chain uses TRBV7-2 and TRBJ2-2; TRBD2 might be the D (5 bases). The CDR3 runs to 15 residues. Germline CDR1 and CDR2: SGHTA and FQGNSA. V was trimmed by 2 bases and J by 6 bases, leaving 13 bases between them. The DNA of the CDR3 is TGTGCCAGCAGCTTACAGCGGCTCGTTTCCGGGGAGCTGTTTTTT. It codes for CASSLQRLVSGELFF.